Following are 9 T cell receptor beta chains from one sample sequenced in a study of graft-versus-host responses after intestinal transplantation. Responders labeled with CFSE (approximately 200,000) were plated with approximately 200,000 irradiated, violet-dye-labeled stimulators. The repertoire was sequenced with immunoSEQ multiplex PCR; TCRdb's copy has only in-frame clones and lacks some. In the table there are approximately 14,000 clones, 30% to 40% of which are singletons. The input for sequencing was alloreactive CD8+ T cells from a mixed lymphocyte reaction culture, taken before intestinal transplant. Subset: CFSE-low proliferating T cells sorted from approximately 6-day pre-transplant mixed lymphocyte reaction (GvH or HvG direction). Receptor source: a human patient who received an intestinal transplant.

For the CDR3, the DNA is TGTGCCAGCAAGTACGGGGGGAGGGATAGTTCACCCCTCCACTTT. It encodes CASKYGGRDSSPLHF. The genes are TRBV6-5 and TRBJ1-6, with D perhaps matching TRBD1 (5 bases). The germline CDR1 and CDR2 sequences are MNHEY and SVGAGI. Trimming removed 7 bases at V and 9 bases at J, with 19 bases between. This CDR3 is 15 amino acids long.

By share, this clone counts as medium-sized. V is TRBV4-3 and J is TRBJ1-2; D is undetermined. The ends were cut back, 1 base at V and 4 bases at J, with 4 bases in the middle. Germline CDR1 and CDR2: LGHNA and YSLEER. This CDR3 contains 12 residues. As DNA, the CDR3 is TGCGCCAGCAGCCAAGGGCCCTATGGCTACACCTTC. Encoded protein: CASSQGPYGYTF.

This clone rates as medium-sized. The chain employs TRBV27 and TRBJ1-5; 7 bases match TRBD1. The CDR3 extends over 16 amino acids. With 5 bases clipped from V and 0 bases from J, the junction kept 7 bases outside the gene matches. CDR1 is MNHEY, CDR2 SMNVEV, per germline (reference sequence). In nucleotides, the CDR3 is TGTGCCAGCAGTCCGGGGACAGTCTATAGCAATCAGCCCCAGCATTTT. As protein: CASSPGTVYSNQPQHF.

V and J are TRBV27 and TRBJ2-7; TRBD1 is a possible D gene (6 bases). V gave up 2 bases and J gave up 1 base, with 15 bases separating them. The CDR3 extends over 16 amino acids. CDR1 and CDR2 (germline): MNHEY, SMNVEV (reference sequence). The CDR3 coding sequence is TGTGCCAGCAGTTTAAGTGCAGGGGAATTTTCCTACGAGCAGTACTTC. Translating it yields CASSLSAGEFSYEQYF.

This clone turned up a few times. The rearrangement uses TRBV11-2 and TRBJ2-7, with D maybe TRBD1 (5 bases). The V gene lost 1 base and the J gene lost 7 bases, with 14 bases spanning the gap. CDR1 SGHAT and CDR2 FQNNGV come from the germline V gene. The CDR3 has 14 residues. CDR3 amino acids: CASSLARTPGEQYF. CDR3 coding DNA: TGTGCCAGCAGCTTAGCCCGGACACCAGGAGAGCAGTACTTC.

This clone has only a few counts. The chain employs TRBV4-3 and TRBJ2-1; 10 positions match TRBD1. Germline V lookup: CDR1 LGHNA, CDR2 YSLEER. There are 17 residues in the CDR3. Trimming at V came to 0 bases and at J to 5 bases, leaving 7 bases not matched to a gene. CDR3 sequence (DNA): TGCGCCAGCAGCCAAGATGGGGGACAGGGGATCGACAATGAGCAGTTCTTC. It yields the protein CASSQDGGQGIDNEQFF.

The J gene is TRBJ2-7, the V gene TRBV27, with 7 bases lining up with TRBD2. Germline CDR1 reads MNHEY; CDR2 reads SMNVEV (reference sequence). V gave up 3 bases and J gave up 6 bases; unmatched junction bases: 2. The CDR3 length is 12 residues. The chain's CDR3 is CASSFTGGEQYF. The CDR3 nucleotides read TGTGCCAGCAGTTTCACGGGGGGCGAGCAGTACTTC.

This clone turned up a few times. The CDR3 DNA is TGTGCCAGCAGCTTAATGGCAGGGGGCATTGGAGATACGCAGTATTTT. This codes for CASSLMAGGIGDTQYF. This chain uses TRBV7-2 with TRBJ2-3; 8 bases are a match to TRBD1. J gave up 5 bases and V 2 bases, and 9 bases lay outside the gene matches. The germline V gene has CDR1 SGHTA and CDR2 FQGNSA. CDR3 length equals 16 residues.

The chain couples TRBV5-5 to TRBJ1-1; D uncertain. V lost 4 bases, J lost 7 bases, and 11 bases lay in between. CDR3 length: 12 amino acids. Germline V lookup: CDR1 SGHKS, CDR2 YYEKEE (reference sequence). The CDR3 bases are TGTGCCAGCAGCCCCCCGGCGGGTGAAGCTTTCTTT. This translates into CASSPPAGEAFF.